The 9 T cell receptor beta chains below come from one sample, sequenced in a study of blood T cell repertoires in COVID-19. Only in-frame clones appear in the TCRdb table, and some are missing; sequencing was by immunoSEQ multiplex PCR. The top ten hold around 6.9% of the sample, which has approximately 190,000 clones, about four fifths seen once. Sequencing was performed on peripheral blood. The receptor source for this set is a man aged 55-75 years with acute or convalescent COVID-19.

CDR3 region: CASRQQDYEQYF. As DNA, the CDR3 is TGTGCCAGCAGACAACAGGACTACGAGCAGTACTTC. The chain joins TRBV6-6 to TRBJ2-7; D may be TRBD1 (5 bases). CDR1 MNHNY and CDR2 SVGAGI come from the germline V gene (reference sequence). Trimming removed 6 bases at V and 3 bases at J, with 9 bases between. The CDR3 runs 12 residues.

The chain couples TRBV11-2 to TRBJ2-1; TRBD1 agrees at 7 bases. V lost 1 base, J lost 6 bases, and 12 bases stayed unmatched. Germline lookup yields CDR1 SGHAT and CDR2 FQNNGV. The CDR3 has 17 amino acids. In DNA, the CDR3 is TGTGCCAGCAGCTTAGGCTGGGACAGCCTTCGGGGCAATGAGCAGTTCTTC. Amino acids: CASSLGWDSLRGNEQFF.

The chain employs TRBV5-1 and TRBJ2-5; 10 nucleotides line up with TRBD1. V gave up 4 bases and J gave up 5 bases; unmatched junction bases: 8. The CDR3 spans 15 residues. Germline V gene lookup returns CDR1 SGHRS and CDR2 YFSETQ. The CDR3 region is CASSPRTGGGETQYF. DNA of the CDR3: TGCGCCAGCAGCCCAAGGACAGGGGGTGGCGAGACCCAGTACTTC.

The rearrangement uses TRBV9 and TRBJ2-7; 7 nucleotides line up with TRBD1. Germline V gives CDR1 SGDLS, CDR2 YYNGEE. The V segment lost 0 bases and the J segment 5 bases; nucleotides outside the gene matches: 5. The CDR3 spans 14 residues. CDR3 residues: CASSVGGQTHEQYF. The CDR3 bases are TGTGCCAGCAGCGTAGGGGGACAGACCCACGAGCAGTACTTC.

CDR3 loop: CASSKVAQPQHF. The CDR3, as DNA: TGTGCCAGTAGTAAAGTGGCTCAGCCCCAGCATTTT. The J gene is TRBJ1-5, the V gene TRBV19; D gene uncertain. The length of the CDR3 is 12 residues. Germline CDR1 and CDR2: LNHDA and SQIVND (reference sequence). Trimming stripped 4 bases from V and 6 bases from J, with 7 bases between.

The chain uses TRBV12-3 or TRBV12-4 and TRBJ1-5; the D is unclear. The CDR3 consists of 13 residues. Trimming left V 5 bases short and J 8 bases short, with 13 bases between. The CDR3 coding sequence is TGTGCCAGCAGTCGAGATGAGTCTAAGCCCCAGCATTTT. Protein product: CASSRDESKPQHF.

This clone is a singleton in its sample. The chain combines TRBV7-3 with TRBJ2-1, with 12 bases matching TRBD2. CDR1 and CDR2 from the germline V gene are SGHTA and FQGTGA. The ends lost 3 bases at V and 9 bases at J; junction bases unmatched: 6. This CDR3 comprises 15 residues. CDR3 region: CASSFRTSGMAEQFF. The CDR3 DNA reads TGTGCCAGCAGCTTCCGGACTAGCGGGATGGCTGAGCAGTTCTTC.

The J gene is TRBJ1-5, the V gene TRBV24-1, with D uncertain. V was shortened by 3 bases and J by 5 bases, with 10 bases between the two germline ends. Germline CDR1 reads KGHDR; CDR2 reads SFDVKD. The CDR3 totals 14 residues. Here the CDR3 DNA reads TGTGCCACCAGTGATGCCGGGTCTTATCAGCCCCAGCATTTT. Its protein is CATSDAGSYQPQHF.

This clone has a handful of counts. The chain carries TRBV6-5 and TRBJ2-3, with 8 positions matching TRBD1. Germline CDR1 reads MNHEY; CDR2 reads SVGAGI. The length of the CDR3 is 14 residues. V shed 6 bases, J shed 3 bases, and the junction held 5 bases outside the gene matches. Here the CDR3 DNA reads TGTGCCAGCAGCTCGACAGGGGCAACAGATACGCAGTATTTT. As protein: CASSSTGATDTQYF.